This T cell receptor beta chain derives from a study of CD8+ T cells in alopecia areata. Study-level information: Treatment comprised oral tofacitinib, 5 to 10 mg twice daily, in treated patients.

Trimming took off 4 bases at V and 1 base at J, with 12 bases between the two ends. The germline V gene has CDR1 SGHDT and CDR2 YYEEEE. The CDR3 runs to 15 residues. Sample treatment: oral pan-JAK inhibitor, 5-10 mg twice daily. Both peripheral blood and punch biopsies of lesional scalp skin were obtained from patients who had alopecia areata. PBMCs served as the source from which CD4+ and CD8+ T cells were sorted. Isolated RNA was reverse transcribed into cDNA used as the sequencing template. Here immunoSEQ multiplex PCR was the method, and the copy in TCRdb shows in-frame clones only, minus some. This sample yields more than 85,000 clones, of which 60% to 75% are seen a single time; 15% to 17% belongs to the top ten.

The V and J genes are TRBV5-6 and TRBJ2-1; D is perhaps TRBD1 (6 bases). Sample: CD8+ T cells sorted from blood, taken at week 4, from a patient treated with tofacitinib. The sequence derives from a human donor with alopecia areata. Written as DNA, the CDR3 is TGTGCCAGCAGCCTCGGACAGAATTCCTACAATGAGCAGTTCTTC. Amino acids: CASSLGQNSYNEQFF. The full variable domain, its missing parts supplied by reference TRBV5-6 and TRBJ2-1, is DAGVTQSPTHLIKTRGQQVTLRCSPKSGHDTVSWYQQALGQGPQFIFQYYEEEERQRGNFPDRFSGHQFPNYSSELNVNALLLGDSALYLCASSLGQNSYNEQFFGPGTRLTVL.